The following is a T cell receptor beta chain sequence with its context. Its antigen is as yet unknown. This record belongs to a study of beta chain features in type 1 diabetes. Regarding the study as a whole: Amplification by PCR could prefer shorter templates, with the same effect in patients and controls. More deletions and fewer insertions at VDJ junctions were found in patients with type 1 diabetes. Whether TCRB rearrangement is influenced by HLA type went unresolved here.

Germline assignment: CDR1 MNHEY and CDR2 SVGAGI. This CDR3 has 12 residues. Trimming took 2 bases from V and 4 from J, leaving 6 bases between them. What was sequenced were expressed TCRB transcripts, since all of the isolated RNA had been reverse transcribed. Clones were read by immunoSEQ multiplex PCR, and TCRdb kept only the in-frame ones, dropping some. The sample consists of a few hundred thousand clones, 12% to 15% of them appearing once. The source is a man aged 25-45 years in good health. The sequenced material came from central memory CD4+ T cells from blood. The chain links TRBV6-5 to TRBJ2-7; no clear D gene. CDR3 bases: TGTGCCAGCAGTTACCGGCAGTACGAGCAGTACGTC. Protein: CASSYRQYEQYV.